Below, 31 T cell receptor beta chains from the same sample are listed, as sequenced in a study of cytomegalovirus exposure and HLA in healthy donors (dated by TCRdb to about 2017). The library was made by the immunoSEQ multiplex PCR assay. For the multiplex PCR, a mixture combining 60 forward primers for TCR Vbeta segments and 13 reverse primers for TCR Jbeta segments was used. In its TCRdb copy, this immuneACCESS table keeps in-frame sequences only and misses some clones. Where compared with another copy, unresolved V genes explain less than half of these, and the others have no known cause. In this sample the table shows roughly 160,000 clones, roughly 80% of which occur a single time. The ten largest clones take up about 4.5% of the sample. The sample taken for sequencing was PBMCs. Receptor source: a man aged 40-50 years in good health and CMV-seronegative.

The J gene is TRBJ1-2, the V gene TRBV2; TRBD1 is a possible D gene (5 bases). Per germline, CDR1 SNHLY and CDR2 FYNNEI. This CDR3 is built from 14 residues. Trimming pared 8 bases from V and 1 base from J, leaving 14 bases between. The chain's CDR3 is CASHQGTLNYGYTF. The CDR3 nucleotides read TGTGCCAGCCATCAGGGTACTCTTAACTATGGCTACACCTTC. The full variable domain, its missing parts supplied by reference TRBV2 and TRBJ1-2, is EPEVTQTPSHQVTQMGQEVILRCVPISNHLYFYWYRQILGQKVEFLVSFYNNEISEKSEIFDDQFSVERPDGSNFTLKIRSTKLEDSAMYFCASHQGTLNYGYTFGSGTRLTVV.

The rearrangement links TRBV5-4 to TRBJ2-5; TRBD2 matches at 8 bases. The CDR3 runs 16 residues. In germline, CDR1 is SGHNT, CDR2 YYREEE (reference sequence). V shed 1 base, J shed 4 bases, and the junction held 9 bases outside the gene matches. The DNA of the CDR3 is TGTGCCAGCAGCTTGATGTCTAGCGGGCGCCTAGAGACCCAGTACTTC. It codes for CASSLMSSGRLETQYF.

The V and J genes are TRBV2 and TRBJ1-2; weak D call: TRBD1 (6 bases). CDR1 and CDR2 (germline): SNHLY, FYNNEI. The V and J ends lost 7 bases and 3 bases respectively, with 9 bases between them. CDR3 length: 12 residues. The CDR3 is CASTDRHYGYTF. CDR3 in DNA: TGTGCCAGCACAGACAGGCACTATGGCTACACCTTC. The full variable domain, rest sourced from reference TRBV2 and TRBJ1-2, is EPEVTQTPSHQVTQMGQEVILRCVPISNHLYFYWYRQILGQKVEFLVSFYNNEISEKSEIFDDQFSVERPDGSNFTLKIRSTKLEDSAMYFCASTDRHYGYTFGSGTRLTVV.

The chain links TRBV7-8 to TRBJ2-7, with 7 bases lining up with TRBD2. CDR3 length equals 17 residues. Germline CDR1 SGHVS, CDR2 FQNEAQ. The junction had 10 bases not matched to a gene; V was cut back by 1 base and J by 1 base. Here the CDR3 reads CASSLDGLVSGSYEQYF. Here the CDR3 DNA reads TGTGCCAGCAGCTTAGACGGACTAGTATCTGGATCCTACGAGCAGTACTTC.

The chain joins TRBV5-4 to TRBJ1-2; D is perhaps TRBD1 (6 bases). The CDR3 is 12 amino acids. Germline loops: CDR1 SGHNT, CDR2 YYREEE (reference sequence). Trimming cost V 4 bases and J 4 bases, with 8 bases left between them. The CDR3 DNA reads TGTGCCAGCAGCCAGGGGATCTATGGCTACACCTTC. Its protein product is CASSQGIYGYTF.

Concerning this clone itself: The junction and the germline gene differ at one end; a read error may be behind it. The V gene is TRBV7-9, the J gene TRBJ2-7, with 11 bases identical to TRBD1. Germline CDR1 SEHNR, CDR2 FQNEAQ (reference sequence). The CDR3 covers 16 residues. The CDR3 DNA follows: TGTTCCAGCAGCCGATTGGGACAGGGGGTAACCTACGAGCAGTACTTC. Translating gives CSSSRLGQGVTYEQYF.

This rearrangement joins TRBV7-8 to TRBJ1-1; a possible D gene is TRBD1 (6 bases). The CDR3 consists of 12 residues. The germline CDR1 and CDR2 sequences are SGHVS and FQNEAQ. V was pared by 4 bases and J by 8 bases, with 11 bases between. This CDR3 is CASSYYREEAFF. The CDR3 DNA reads TGTGCCAGCAGCTATTACAGGGAGGAAGCTTTCTTT.

The chain uses TRBV5-6 and TRBJ1-2; no clear D gene. This CDR3 spans 15 amino acids. V lost 4 bases and J lost 8, with 21 bases in between. CDR1 and CDR2 (germline): SGHDT, YYEEEE. CDR3 nucleotide sequence: TGTGCCAGCAGCCCGACTTACTCCTTAGGAGGGGGCTACACCTTC. It encodes CASSPTYSLGGGYTF.

The genes are TRBV28 and TRBJ1-2; D is possibly TRBD1 (6 bases). V gave up 8 bases and J gave up 8 bases, with 21 bases separating them. CDR1 is MDHEN, CDR2 SYDVKM, per germline. The CDR3 totals 14 residues. CDR3 bases: TGTGCCAGCGTCTCGAATGGGGGGGGCAGGGGCTACACCTTC. This sequence encodes CASVSNGGGRGYTF.

This chain connects TRBV10-3 to TRBJ2-7, with a weak D call TRBD1 (6 bases). Between the trimmed V and J ends, which lost 5 bases and 6 bases, there was a span of 11 bases. This CDR3 is built from 12 residues. Germline V gene lookup returns CDR1 ENHRY and CDR2 SYGVKD. The CDR3 loop is CAISQGFGEQYF. In DNA, the CDR3 is TGTGCCATCAGTCAGGGGTTCGGCGAGCAGTACTTC.

This sequence joins TRBV7-8 and TRBJ2-1; maybe TRBD1 (6 bases). The CDR3 contains 14 residues. Trimming pared 5 bases from V and 1 base from J, leaving 9 bases between. CDR1 and CDR2 (germline): SGHVS, FQNEAQ. Here the CDR3 reads CASSRGQSYNEQFF. CDR3 DNA sequence: TGTGCCAGCAGCCGTGGACAGTCCTACAATGAGCAGTTCTTC.

The V gene is TRBV5-6, the J gene TRBJ2-1; 10 nucleotides agree with TRBD2. The CDR3 is 15 residues long. V was pared by 7 bases and J by 4 bases, with 8 bases of the junction left unmatched. Germline V CDR1 and CDR2: SGHDT, YYEEEE. As DNA, the CDR3 is TGTGCCAGCTCCATCCTAGCGGGGGCATACAATGAGCAGTTCTTC. It yields the protein CASSILAGAYNEQFF.

A few counts support this clone. This CDR3 reads CASSRQGGTEAFF. The CDR3 region has the DNA TGTGCCAGCAGCCGACAGGGTGGTACTGAAGCTTTCTTT. J is TRBJ1-1 and V is TRBV6-5; TRBD1 matches at 7 bases. Trimming cost V 6 bases and J 5 bases; bases outside gene matches: 6. Germline V lookup: CDR1 MNHEY, CDR2 SVGAGI. The CDR3 has 13 amino acids.

The chain couples TRBV7-9 to TRBJ1-5; D remains unclear. Germline lookup yields CDR1 SEHNR and CDR2 FQNEAQ (reference sequence). The CDR3 contains 15 residues. The ends were cut back, 5 bases at V and 2 bases at J, with 13 bases in the middle. The CDR3 spells CASSQGSGGNQPQHF. The CDR3 region has the DNA TGTGCCAGCAGCCAAGGATCCGGGGGCAATCAGCCCCAGCATTTT.

The rearrangement joins TRBV5-1 to TRBJ2-2; a weak D match, TRBD1 (5 bases). Trimming shortened V by 3 bases and J by 6 bases, and 15 bases separated the two germline ends. Germline values: CDR1 SGHRS, CDR2 YFSETQ. The CDR3 has 15 residues. CDR3: CASSSLEGVSGELFF. The CDR3 DNA sequence: TGCGCCAGCAGCTCTTTAGAAGGGGTTTCCGGGGAGCTGTTTTTT.

The rearrangement joins TRBV15 to TRBJ1-4; D ambiguous. The CDR3 sequence is 12 residues long. Germline V gives CDR1 LNHNV, CDR2 YYDKDF (reference sequence). Trimming took 1 base from V and 8 from J, leaving 5 bases between them. The DNA for the CDR3 is TGTGCCACCAGCAGAGTAAAAGAAAAACTGTTTTTT. Its protein product is CATSRVKEKLFF. Complete variable domain (other parts from reference TRBV15 and TRBJ1-4): DAMVIQNPRYQVTQFGKPVTLSCSQTLNHNVMYWYQQKSSQAPKLLFHYYDKDFNNEADTPDNFQSRRPNTSFCFLDIRSPGLGDTAMYLCATSRVKEKLFFGSGTQLSVL.

The chain has TRBV9 and TRBJ2-6; a weak D match, TRBD2 (6 bases). With 2 bases removed from V and 6 bases from J, the gap between germline ends came to 9 bases. CDR1 SGDLS and CDR2 YYNGEE come from the germline V gene. The CDR3 covers 14 residues. CDR3 in DNA: TGTGCCAGCAGCGTCCCGGGGGAGGCCAACGTCCTGACTTTC. Amino acid sequence: CASSVPGEANVLTF.

V usage is TRBV5-6 and J usage is TRBJ2-1, with 9 bases identical to TRBD2. V was pared by 10 bases and J by 2 bases, with 10 bases of the junction left unmatched. CDR3 size: 15 residues. Germline V lookup: CDR1 SGHDT, CDR2 YYEEEE. CDR3 DNA: TGTGCCTCTGGGGTAGCGGGGGCTACCTACAATGAGCAGTTCTTC. This translates into CASGVAGATYNEQFF.

The chain employs TRBV11-2 and TRBJ2-4; weak D call: TRBD2 (6 bases). Per germline, CDR1 SGHAT and CDR2 FQNNGV. The CDR3 contains 15 residues. The germline V and J ends were trimmed by 0 bases and 7 bases, with 13 bases remaining between them. The DNA for the CDR3 is TGTGCCAGCAGCTTAGAATCGGGGGACTGGAACATTCAGTACTTC. The encoded protein is CASSLESGDWNIQYF. Drawing the rest from reference TRBV11-2 and TRBJ2-4, the complete variable domain is EAGVAQSPRYKIIEKRQSVAFWCNPISGHATLYWYQQILGQGPKLLIQFQNNGVVDDSQLPKDRFSAERLKGVDSTLKIQPAKLEDSAVYLCASSLESGDWNIQYFGAGTRLSVL.

This chain joins TRBV4-3 and TRBJ1-1; D not certain. Germline V gene data show CDR1 as LGHNA and CDR2 as YSLEER. V was shortened by 0 bases and J by 11 bases, with 13 bases between the two germline ends. The CDR3 is made up of 13 amino acids. CDR3 residues: CASSQDETRLAFF. The DNA for the CDR3 is TGCGCCAGCAGCCAAGATGAGACAAGATTGGCTTTCTTT.

The rearrangement joins TRBV4-2 to TRBJ1-1; D unresolved. Trimming left V 1 base short and J 5 bases short, with 8 bases between. Germline loops: CDR1 LGHNA, CDR2 YNFKEQ. The CDR3 totals 13 residues. CDR3 sequence: CASSQVAGTEAFF. The CDR3 nucleotides read TGTGCCAGCAGCCAAGTTGCCGGGACTGAAGCTTTCTTT.

The V call is TRBV7-6, the J call TRBJ2-1; 10 bases match TRBD2. J lost 6 bases, V lost 4 bases, and 9 bases had no gene match. The CDR3 consists of 16 residues. Germline CDR1 reads SGHVS; CDR2 reads FNYEAQ. The CDR3 loop reads CASSSQLLAGFNEQFF. The CDR3 DNA follows: TGTGCCAGCAGCTCCCAGCTACTAGCGGGGTTCAATGAGCAGTTCTTC.

This clone has just one count. The V gene is TRBV25-1, the J gene TRBJ1-2, with 7 bases that match TRBD1. The CDR3 totals 13 residues. Germline assignment: CDR1 MGHDK and CDR2 SYGVNS. Germline trimming cut 6 bases from V and 6 bases from J; bases unmatched to any gene: 7. The CDR3, as DNA: TGTGCCAGCAGAAGAGGGACAGAAGATGGCTACACCTTC. Protein sequence: CASRRGTEDGYTF.

The genes are TRBV7-9 and TRBJ1-6; 8 nucleotides match TRBD1. The CDR3 has 15 amino acids. J lost 8 bases, V lost 1 base, and 4 bases had no gene match. In germline, CDR1 is SEHNR, CDR2 FQNEAQ (reference sequence). The CDR3 region has the DNA TGTGCCAGCAGCTTAGTGGCAGGGGGCGATTCACCCCTCCACTTT. Its translation: CASSLVAGGDSPLHF.

V and J are TRBV13 and TRBJ2-7; 7 nucleotides match TRBD2. Germline V gives CDR1 PRHDT, CDR2 FYEKMQ (reference sequence). V lost 3 bases to trimming and J lost 0 bases; unmatched junction nucleotides: 14. The CDR3 sequence is 18 residues long. CDR3 nucleotides: TGTGCCAGCAGCTTCCTGCCAGGGAGGGTGGAGAGCTCCTACGAGCAGTACTTC. Protein: CASSFLPGRVESSYEQYF.

This clone was recorded only once. This sequence joins TRBV4-1 and TRBJ1-5, with 8 bases matching TRBD1. In germline, CDR1 is MGHRA, CDR2 YSYEKL. The V gene end was trimmed by 1 base and the J gene end by 6 bases; junction bases not matched to a gene: 17. The CDR3 spans 19 residues. DNA of the CDR3: TGCGCCAGCAGCCAAGGTCCACTTCCGCAGGGGGCCCAGCGTCAGCCCCAGCATTTT. This translates into CASSQGPLPQGAQRQPQHF.

The rearrangement uses TRBV6-6 and TRBJ2-2; D is ambiguous. The CDR3 sequence is 13 residues long. Trimming left V 2 bases short and J 5 bases short, with 6 bases between. CDR1 is MNHNY and CDR2 is SVGAGI in the germline V gene (reference sequence). The CDR3 coding sequence is TGTGCCAGCAGTTACGTCCTGACCGGGGAGCTGTTTTTT. Residues: CASSYVLTGELFF.

J is TRBJ1-1 and V is TRBV30; 8 nucleotides match TRBD1. The ends lost 0 bases at V and 1 base at J; junction bases unmatched: 4. The CDR3 is made up of 15 amino acids. CDR1 and CDR2 (germline): GTSNPN, SVGIG (reference sequence). CDR3 region: CAWSVAQGANTEAFF. CDR3 DNA: TGTGCCTGGAGTGTGGCCCAGGGGGCGAACACTGAAGCTTTCTTT.

The chain has TRBV19 and TRBJ1-6, with D possibly matching TRBD1 (6 bases). CDR1 and CDR2 (germline): LNHDA, SQIVND (reference sequence). Trimming removed 7 bases at V and 10 bases at J, with 14 bases between. The CDR3 sequence is 13 residues long. The CDR3 nucleotides are TGTGCCAGTACGCGGACAGTAAGGTCACCCCTCCACTTT. It translates to CASTRTVRSPLHF.

The chain has TRBV19 and TRBJ1-1; D is undetermined. Germline CDR1 LNHDA, CDR2 SQIVND (reference sequence). The CDR3 is made up of 14 amino acids. Trimming removed 5 bases at V and 3 bases at J, with 13 bases between. In DNA form, the CDR3 reads TGTGCCAGTAGTGCCTTCGCAGGATACACTGAAGCTTTCTTT. This sequence encodes CASSAFAGYTEAFF.

The chain links TRBV11-2 to TRBJ1-1; 7 nucleotides align to TRBD1. Germline lookup yields CDR1 SGHAT and CDR2 FQNNGV. The CDR3 is 18 residues long. Unmatched junction bases numbered 16, after V lost 5 bases and J lost 1 base. The CDR3 DNA follows: TGTGCCAGCAGCCCCCCGGACAGGAGGATTACACCGAACACTGAAGCTTTCTTT. Protein product: CASSPPDRRITPNTEAFF.